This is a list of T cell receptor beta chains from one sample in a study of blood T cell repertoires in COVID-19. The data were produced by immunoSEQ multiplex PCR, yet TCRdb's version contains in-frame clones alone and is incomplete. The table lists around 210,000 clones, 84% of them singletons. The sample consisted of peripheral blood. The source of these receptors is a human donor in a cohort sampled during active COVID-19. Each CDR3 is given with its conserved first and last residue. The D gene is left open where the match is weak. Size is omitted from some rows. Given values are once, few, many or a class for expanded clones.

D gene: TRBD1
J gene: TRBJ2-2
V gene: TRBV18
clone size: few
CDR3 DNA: TGTGCCAGCTCCCCCCGACAGGGGGTCACCGGGGAGCTGTTTTTT
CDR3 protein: CASSPRQGVTGELFF

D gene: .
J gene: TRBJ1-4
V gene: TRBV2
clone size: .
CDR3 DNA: TGTGCCAGCAGTGTCGGGACACTACTTGAAAAACTGTTTTTT
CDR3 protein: CASSVGTLLEKLFF

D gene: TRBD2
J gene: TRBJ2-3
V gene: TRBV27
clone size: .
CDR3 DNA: TGTGCCAGCAGTCCCACTAGCGGGAGTATTGATACGCAGTATTTT
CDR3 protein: CASSPTSGSIDTQYF

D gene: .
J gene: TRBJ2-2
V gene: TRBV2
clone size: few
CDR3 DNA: TGTGCCAGCAAGTTGGTAGCGAGGAACACCGGGGAGCTGTTTTTT
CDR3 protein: CASKLVARNTGELFF

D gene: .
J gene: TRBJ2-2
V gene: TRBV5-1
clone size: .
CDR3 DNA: TGCGCCAGCAGCCCCGCTATTACGTCCGGGGAGCTGTTTTTT
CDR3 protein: CASSPAITSGELFF

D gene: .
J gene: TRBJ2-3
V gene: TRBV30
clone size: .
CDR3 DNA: TGTGCCTGGAGTATAGGCACAGATACGCAGTATTTT
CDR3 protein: CAWSIGTDTQYF

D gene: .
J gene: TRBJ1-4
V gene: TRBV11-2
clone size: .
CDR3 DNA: TGTGCCAGCAGCTTGCCCCAGTTCCGAAATGAAAAACTGTTTTTT
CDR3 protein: CASSLPQFRNEKLFF

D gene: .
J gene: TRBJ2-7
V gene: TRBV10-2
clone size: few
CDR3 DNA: TGCGCCAGCAGTGAGCCTCAGGGGAACCACGAGCAGTACTTC
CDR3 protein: CASSEPQGNHEQYF

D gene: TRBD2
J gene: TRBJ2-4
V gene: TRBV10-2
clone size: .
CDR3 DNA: TGCGCCAGCAGTGGACTAGCGGGCGCGAAGAGCATTCAGTACTTC
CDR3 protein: CASSGLAGAKSIQYF

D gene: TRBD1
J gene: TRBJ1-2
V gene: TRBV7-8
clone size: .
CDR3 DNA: TGTGCCAGCAGCTCCCGACAGGGCAGCTATGGCTACACCTTC
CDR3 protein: CASSSRQGSYGYTF